Shown below are 29 T cell receptor beta chains from a single sample sequenced in a study of tumor and adjacent non-tumor tissue in lung cancer. This sample's RNA came from whole unsorted tissue. This non-tumor lung sample came from over 3 cm beyond the tumor edge. Three rounds of nested PCR, following a modified ARM-PCR protocol, produced the TCRbeta library. TCRdb itself ran the multiplex PCR reads through MiXCR, one entry per CDR3 protein. The data hold approximately 62,000 distinct CDR3 sequences, with about 63% observed a single time. Sequencing used distant non-tumor lung tissue. These TCRs come from a man between 70 and 80 years old with non-small cell lung cancer.

This clonotype has more than one count but fewer than ten. V gene TRBV3-1 combines with J gene TRBJ2-1, with D possibly being TRBD1 (6 bases). Germline V gives CDR1 LGHDT, CDR2 YNNKEL (reference sequence). The CDR3 covers 15 residues. Trimming removed 1 base from V and 9 bases from J, with 16 bases in between. CDR3 region: CASSQVGARVSEQFF. The CDR3 DNA is TGTGCCAGCAGCCAAGTGGGGGCCCGGGTTAGTGAGCAGTTCTTC.

Concerning this clonotype itself: A much bigger clone sits one base away, suggesting this may be a read error. This rearrangement joins TRBV5-6 to TRBJ2-7, with 8 nucleotides matching TRBD1. Germline V gene lookup returns CDR1 SGHDT and CDR2 YYEEEE. The V gene end was trimmed by 3 bases and the J gene end by 4 bases; junction bases not matched to a gene: 6. The CDR3 length is 14 residues. The CDR3 coding sequence is TGTGCCAGCAGCTCGGGACAGGCAGGGTACGAGCAGTACTTC. Amino acid sequence: CASSSGQAGYEQYF.

The J gene is TRBJ2-2, the V gene TRBV11-2, with D unclear. The length of the CDR3 is 16 residues. V dropped 5 bases and J dropped 9 bases, with 22 bases sitting between them. Germline V CDR1 and CDR2: SGHAT, FQNNGV. The CDR3 DNA reads TGTGCCAGCAGCCTTCCTCTGACAATGGGCACTAGGGAGCTGTTTTTT. Its translation: CASSLPLTMGTRELFF. Full variable domain (missing parts from reference TRBV11-2 and TRBJ2-2): EAGVAQSPRYKIIEKRQSVAFWCNPISGHATLYWYQQILGQGPKLLIQFQNNGVVDDSQLPKDRFSAERLKGVDSTLKIQPAKLEDSAVYLCASSLPLTMGTRELFFGEGSRLTVL.

About this clonotype: One end of the junction varies from germline; a read error may be responsible. The gene calls are TRBV28 and TRBJ2-6, with 8 bases matching TRBD1. The germline gives CDR1 MDHEN, CDR2 SYDVKM. The CDR3 loop spans 19 amino acids. The CDR3 reads CARSLHGAGGVYGANVLTF. The CDR3 region has the DNA TGTGCCAGAAGTTTACATGGGGCAGGGGGCGTCTATGGGGCCAACGTCCTGACTTTC.

On this clonotype itself: This may be a read error: a much more frequent sequence differs by one nucleotide. The rearrangement uses TRBV4-1 and TRBJ2-7; 7 bases match TRBD1. Germline CDR1 reads MGHRA; CDR2 reads YSYEKL. This CDR3 is built from 15 residues. V was clipped by 3 bases and J by 8 bases; unmatched bases: 13. Here the CDR3 reads CASSHSGTEKGKQYF. The CDR3 region has the DNA TGCGCCAGCAGCCATTCCGGGACAGAAAAGGGCAAGCAGTACTTC.

This clonotype has at least ten counts. The chain uses TRBV6-6 and TRBJ2-5; D call uncertain. V was shortened by 6 bases and J by 4 bases, with 9 bases between the two germline ends. The CDR3 contains 12 residues. Germline V gene sequence: CDR1 MNHNY, CDR2 SVGAGI (reference sequence). CDR3 nucleotide sequence: TGTGCCAGCAGCCAGACCCGAGAGACCCAGTACTTC. As protein: CASSQTRETQYF.

To note about this clonotype: This may arise from a read error, as a much more abundant clone is one base away. The chain employs TRBV7-9 and TRBJ2-3, with 7 positions matching TRBD2. With 3 bases clipped from V and 6 bases from J, the junction kept 6 bases outside the gene matches. Germline lookup yields CDR1 SEHNR and CDR2 FQNEAQ (reference sequence). The CDR3 loop spans 14 amino acids. CDR3 amino acids: CASSFDPAGDTQYF. The CDR3 DNA follows: TGTGCCAGCAGCTTTGACCCAGCGGGGGATACGCAGTATTTT.

This clonotype has at least ten counts. The V call is TRBV7-8, the J call TRBJ2-1; possibly TRBD1 for D (6 bases). CDR1 and CDR2 from the germline V gene are SGHVS and FQNEAQ. The V end was cut by 4 bases, the J end by 5 bases, with 12 bases between. This CDR3 spans 14 amino acids. The CDR3 spells CASSSGQFNNEQFF. The CDR3 DNA reads TGTGCCAGCAGCTCCGGACAGTTCAACAATGAGCAGTTCTTC.

This clonotype was detected ten times or more. This chain uses TRBV20-1 with TRBJ2-1; 9 bases line up with TRBD1. The CDR3 covers 15 residues. Germline lookup yields CDR1 DFQATT and CDR2 SNEGSKA (reference sequence). With V trimmed by 3 bases and J by 6 bases, 9 bases remained unmatched. The CDR3 protein is CSASWGQGFFNEQFF. The CDR3 region has the DNA TGCAGTGCTAGTTGGGGACAGGGCTTCTTCAATGAGCAGTTCTTC.

As to this clonotype: Relative to the germline gene, one junction end is altered; a read error may explain this. The chain combines TRBV6-5 with TRBJ2-2, with a tentative D call TRBD2 (6 bases). The CDR3 runs to 16 residues. Per the germline V gene, CDR1 is MNHEY and CDR2 is SVGAGI. CDR3: CVSSRIRGTATGELFF. In DNA form, the CDR3 reads TGTGTCAGCAGCCGGATCCGGGGGACCGCCACCGGGGAGCTGTTTTTT.

As concerns this clonotype: This may be a read error, as it is one base from a much larger clone. This chain connects TRBV29-1 to TRBJ2-1; tentatively, D is TRBD1 or TRBD2 (5 bases each). Deletions cut 3 bases from V and 4 bases from J, with 16 bases between. Germline V gene sequence: CDR1 SQVTM, CDR2 ANQGSEA. The CDR3 is made up of 15 amino acids. In DNA, the CDR3 is TGCAGCGTTGATGGGTCGGGGCTGATATACAATGAGCAGTTCTTC. Translating gives CSVDGSGLIYNEQFF.

Regarding this clonotype: One end of the junction does not line up with germline, which may come from a read error. This rearrangement joins TRBV29-1 to TRBJ1-5, with 8 bases fitting TRBD1. Germline CDR1 reads SQVTM; CDR2 reads ANQGSEA. The CDR3 contains 13 residues. The CDR3 here is CSVEAGGGQPQQF. The CDR3 DNA reads as TGCAGCGTCGAAGCAGGGGGCGGACAGCCCCAGCAATTT.

Comment on this clonotype: Given a much more abundant clone one base away, this may be a read error. V gene TRBV6-5 combines with J gene TRBJ1-1, with D unresolved. The CDR3 is made up of 11 amino acids. The germline V gene has CDR1 MNHEY and CDR2 SVGAGI. The CDR3 is CSSSGSFEAFF. The CDR3 nucleotides read TGTTCCAGCAGTGGCTCATTTGAAGCTTTCTTT.

As to this clonotype: A much more abundant neighbour one base away suggests this may be a read error. V gene TRBV28 combines with J gene TRBJ2-1; perhaps TRBD2 as D (7 bases). In germline, CDR1 is MDHEN, CDR2 SYDVKM. V shed 5 bases and J shed 5 bases, with 13 bases lying between them. The CDR3 extends over 14 amino acids. The CDR3 here is CASSRGAVHNEQFF. The DNA of the CDR3 is TGTGCCAGCAGTCGGGGGGCCGTTCACAATGAGCAGTTCTTC.

The table lists this clonotype with many counts. The CDR3 spells CASSSRGRSETQYF. The CDR3, as DNA: TGTGCCAGCAGTTCCCGAGGGAGGTCAGAGACCCAGTACTTC. This chain connects TRBV12-3 or TRBV12-4 to TRBJ2-5, with D tentatively TRBD2 (6 bases). V was pared by 4 bases and J by 4 bases, with 13 bases between. The CDR3 spans 14 residues.

This clonotype came up many times. This chain joins TRBV6-5 and TRBJ1-4, with a tentative D call TRBD1 (5 bases). Trimming stripped 7 bases from V and 0 bases from J, with 15 bases between. In germline, CDR1 is MNHEY, CDR2 SVGAGI. CDR3 length equals 16 residues. CDR3 nucleotides: TGTGCCAGCACCGAGCCCCACAGGACAACTAATGAAAAACTGTTTTTT. Encoded protein: CASTEPHRTTNEKLFF.

This clonotype was counted many times. This rearrangement joins TRBV5-4 to TRBJ2-3; tentatively, D is TRBD1 (5 bases). Germline V gene data show CDR1 as SGHNT and CDR2 as YYREEE (reference sequence). The CDR3 runs to 18 residues. V was trimmed by 4 bases and J by 3 bases, leaving 24 bases between them. CDR3 loop: CASSLRASQTARTDTQYF. The CDR3, as DNA: TGTGCCAGCAGCCTCCGGGCTTCACAGACAGCGAGGACAGATACGCAGTATTTT.

On this clonotype: A read error may account for a junction end that differs from germline. The V call is TRBV10-1, the J call TRBJ2-2; either TRBD1 or TRBD2 may fit D (5 bases each). CDR3 size: 9 residues. Germline CDR1 and CDR2: WNHNN and SYGVQD (reference sequence). The chain's CDR3 is CAGDGELSF. CDR3 nucleotides: TGTGCCGGGGACGGGGAGCTGTCTTTT.

About this clonotype itself: It is likely a read error, because the conserved phenylalanine at the end of the CDR3 is missing. The V gene is TRBV29-1, the J gene TRBJ1-1; 9 nucleotides match TRBD1. Germline trimming cut 5 bases from V and 4 bases from J; bases unmatched to any gene: 14. CDR3 length equals 16 residues. Germline CDR1 SQVTM, CDR2 ANQGSEA. In DNA form, the CDR3 reads TGCAGCGTTTGCGCCGGGACAGGGAAATTGGGCACTGAAGCTTTCCTC. Its protein product is CSVCAGTGKLGTEAFL.

Remarks on this clonotype: One end of the junction varies from germline; a read error may be responsible. The rearrangement joins TRBV28 to TRBJ1-2, with D perhaps matching TRBD1 (5 bases). The CDR3 length is 15 residues. Germline V gene sequence: CDR1 MDHEN, CDR2 SYDVKM. The CDR3 loop reads CASSLGGGTNYGYTF. The CDR3 nucleotides are TGTGCCAGCAGTCTTGGGGGAGGGACTAACTATGGTTACACCTTC.

V usage is TRBV7-7 and J usage is TRBJ2-7; weak D call: TRBD1 (5 bases). This CDR3 spans 15 amino acids. Germline loops: CDR1 SSHAT, CDR2 FNYEAQ (reference sequence). The CDR3 sequence: CAGSLTSGHGYEQYF. CDR3 in DNA: TGTGCTGGCAGCTTAACTTCTGGACACGGTTACGAGCAGTACTTC.

A remark on this clonotype: The CDR3 end shows no conserved phenylalanine or tryptophan, and so a read error is likely. The chain uses TRBV20-1 and TRBJ1-1; possible D gene TRBD1, 5 bases. The germline V gene has CDR1 DFQATT and CDR2 SNEGSKA (reference sequence). V lost 1 base, J lost 5 bases, and 14 bases lay in between. The CDR3 length is 14 residues. The CDR3 loop reads CSARVQVRPTEAFY. The CDR3 region has the DNA TGCAGTGCTAGAGTACAGGTGAGGCCTACTGAAGCTTTCTAT.

A word on this clonotype: Since no conserved phenylalanine or tryptophan closes the CDR3, a read error is the likely cause. The genes are TRBV12-3 or TRBV12-4 and TRBJ1-2; perhaps TRBD1 as D (5 bases). This CDR3 spans 14 amino acids. V was pared by 0 bases and J by 9 bases, with 14 bases between. The DNA for the CDR3 is TGTGCCAGCAGTTTAGCGACGGACAACCCCCGCTACACCTCC. Translation: CASSLATDNPRYTS.

As regards this clonotype: The junction shows a germline mismatch at one end, possibly a read error. The chain couples TRBV11-2 to TRBJ2-7; 7 positions match TRBD1. This CDR3 spans 14 amino acids. Germline loops: CDR1 SGHAT, CDR2 FQNNGV. CDR3 sequence reads: CASSEGDRNYEQQF. DNA of the CDR3: TGTGCCAGCAGCGAAGGGGACAGAAACTACGAGCAGCAATTC.

This clonotype was seen at least ten times. The chain recombines TRBV5-4 with TRBJ2-3; D is uncertain. V lost 4 bases to trimming and J lost 6 bases, with 9 bases between them. This CDR3 has 12 amino acids. CDR1 SGHNT and CDR2 YYREEE come from the germline V gene (reference sequence). The CDR3 is CASSPGPDTQYF. In DNA, the CDR3 is TGTGCCAGCAGCCCCGGCCCGGATACGCAGTATTTT. The complete variable domain, with remaining parts taken from reference TRBV5-4 and TRBJ2-3, reads ETGVTQSPTHLIKTRGQQVTLRCSSQSGHNTVSWYQQALGQGPQFIFQYYREEENGRGNFPPRFSGLQFPNYSSELNVNALELDDSALYLCASSPGPDTQYFGPGTRLTVL.

Note on this clonotype: Mismatch with germline at one junction end may stem from a read error. V and J are TRBV28 and TRBJ1-1, with D unclear. Germline V gene sequence: CDR1 MDHEN, CDR2 SYDVKM. This CDR3 is built from 14 residues. The CDR3 DNA reads TGTGCCAGCAGTTTATCTTTCAGCATCACTGAAGCTCTCTTT. Protein product: CASSLSFSITEALF.

As regards this clonotype: At one of its ends the junction is not consistent with the germline gene, which may arise from a read error. This chain connects TRBV4-1 to TRBJ2-5, with 9 bases fitting TRBD2. This CDR3 spans 16 amino acids. Germline CDR1 and CDR2: MGHRA and YSYEKL. The DNA of the CDR3 is TGCGCCAGCGGCCAAATTTTAGCGGGGGCCGGCGAGACCCAATACTTC. The encoded protein is CASGQILAGAGETQYF.

In regard to this clonotype: This could be a read error, since a much larger clone is one nucleotide away. The chain couples TRBV29-1 to TRBJ1-2; TRBD1 matches at 8 bases. Germline V gives CDR1 SQVTM, CDR2 ANQGSEA. The CDR3 loop spans 14 amino acids. With 7 bases clipped from V and 3 bases from J, the junction kept 10 bases outside the gene matches. CDR3 nucleotide sequence: TGCAGCGCTTCCGGACAGGGCCAGGACTATGGCTACACCTTC. Its protein is CSASGQGQDYGYTF.

This chain uses TRBV6-1 with TRBJ2-7; tentatively, D is TRBD1 or TRBD2 (5 bases each). Germline V gene lookup returns CDR1 MNHNS and CDR2 SASEGT. Trimming removed 7 bases from V and 10 bases from J, with 41 bases in between. This CDR3 comprises 20 residues. The CDR3 sequence is CASTTPRPWASSGALRDQYF. CDR3 coding DNA: TGTGCCAGCACCACCCCGAGACCCTGGGCCTCTAGTGGGGCCCTCCGGGATCAGTACTTC.